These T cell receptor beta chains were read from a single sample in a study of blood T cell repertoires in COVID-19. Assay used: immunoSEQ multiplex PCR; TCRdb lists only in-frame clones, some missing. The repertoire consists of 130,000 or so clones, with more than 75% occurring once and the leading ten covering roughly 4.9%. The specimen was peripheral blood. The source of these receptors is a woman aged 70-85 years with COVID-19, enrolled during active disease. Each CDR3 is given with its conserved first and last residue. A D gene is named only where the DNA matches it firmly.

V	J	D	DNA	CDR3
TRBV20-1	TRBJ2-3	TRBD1	TGCAGTGCAAGTGGACAGGGGGCGCCAGATACGCAGTATTTT	CSASGQGAPDTQYF
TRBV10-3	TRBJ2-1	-	TGTGCCATCAGTGACGGAGCATACAATGAGCAGTTCTTC	CAISDGAYNEQFF
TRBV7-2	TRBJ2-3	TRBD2	TGTGCCAGCAGCCGGACACCGGGACTAACCACAGATACGCAGTATTTT	CASSRTPGLTTDTQYF
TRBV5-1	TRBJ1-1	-	TGCGCCAGCAGCTTGGCTTCCGGGAACCCTGAAGCTTTCTTT	CASSLASGNPEAFF
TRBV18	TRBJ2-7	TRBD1	TGTGCCAGCTCACCAGGGGCGACAGGGGCGAGCTACGAGCAGTACTTC	CASSPGATGASYEQYF
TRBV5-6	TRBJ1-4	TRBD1	TGTGCCAGCAGGAAAACAGGGGCGACTGAAAAACTGTTTTTT	CASRKTGATEKLFF
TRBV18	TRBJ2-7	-	TGTGCCAGCTCACCACAGGCGGCAGGGGGGAACGAGCAGTACTTC	CASSPQAAGGNEQYF
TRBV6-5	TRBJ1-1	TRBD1	TGTGCCAGCAGTTTTAACAGGGGTGAGGCTTTCTTT	CASSFNRGEAFF
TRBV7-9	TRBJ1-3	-	TGTGCCAGCAGCTTAACTGTTAGCTCTGGAAACACCATATATTTT	CASSLTVSSGNTIYF
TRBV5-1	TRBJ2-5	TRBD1	TGCGCCAGCAGCTTGGGGACAGGGGTCGTGCAAGAGACCCAGTACTTC	CASSLGTGVVQETQYF
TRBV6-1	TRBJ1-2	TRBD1	TGTGCCAGCAGTACAGGGGGGGGCTACACCTTC	CASSTGGGYTF
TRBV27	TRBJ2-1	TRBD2	TGTGCCAGCCGACCCGGACTAGCGGGGGCCAATGAGCAGTTCTTC	CASRPGLAGANEQFF
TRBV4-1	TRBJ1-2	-	TGCGCCAGCAGCCAAGGAGGCTCGGGAGGCTATGGCTACACCTTC	CASSQGGSGGYGYTF
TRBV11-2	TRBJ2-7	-	TGTGCCAGCAGCTTAGAGGGGGGGCCGGGCGAGCAGTACTTC	CASSLEGGPGEQYF
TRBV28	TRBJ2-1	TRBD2	TGTGCCAGCAGTCTAGCGGGGGGCAGGAATGAGCAGTTCTTC	CASSLAGGRNEQFF
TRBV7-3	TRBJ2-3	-	TGTGCCAGCAGTACCGGTAGTACAGATACGCAGTATTTT	CASSTGSTDTQYF